This T cell receptor beta chain is drawn from a study of blood T cells in healthy people across ages. The junction had 14 bases not matched to a gene; V was cut back by 5 bases and J by 13 bases. This CDR3 contains 15 residues. The germline V gene encodes CDR1 SGHTA and CDR2 FQGNSA. General study findings and limits: It was not possible, with unsorted PBMCs, to conclusively compare naive and antigen-experienced cells.

Primers used in a second PCR of about 6 to 11 cycles were a sample-barcoded 5' primer and a J-beta primer mix. MiXCR, applied by TCRdb to the 5' RACE reads, yields one record per CDR3 protein. The table lists around 1,800,000 distinct CDR3 sequences, about two fifths of them singletons, with approximately 22% in the top ten. This clonotype appeared a few times. Its antigen is not identified. J is TRBJ2-4 and V is TRBV7-2, with 10 bases matching TRBD1. What was sequenced was blood. The receptor was isolated from a human donor in good health. The CDR3 here is CASSARTGGVGEQYF. CDR3 nucleotides: TGTGCCAGCAGCGCCCGGACAGGGGGTGTAGGGGAGCAGTACTTC.